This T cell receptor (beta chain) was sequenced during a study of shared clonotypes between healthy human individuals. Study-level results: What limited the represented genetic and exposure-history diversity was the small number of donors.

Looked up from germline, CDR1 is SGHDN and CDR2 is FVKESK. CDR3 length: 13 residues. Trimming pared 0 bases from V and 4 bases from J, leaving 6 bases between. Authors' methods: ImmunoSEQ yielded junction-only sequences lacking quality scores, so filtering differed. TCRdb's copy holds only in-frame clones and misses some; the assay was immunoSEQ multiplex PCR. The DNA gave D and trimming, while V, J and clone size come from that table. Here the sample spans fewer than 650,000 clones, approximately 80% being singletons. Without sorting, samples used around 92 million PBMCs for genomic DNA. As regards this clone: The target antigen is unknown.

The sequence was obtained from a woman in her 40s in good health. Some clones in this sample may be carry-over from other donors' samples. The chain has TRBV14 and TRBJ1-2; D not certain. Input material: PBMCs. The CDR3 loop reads CASSQDASYGYTF. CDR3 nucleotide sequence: TGTGCCAGCAGCCAAGACGCTAGCTATGGCTACACCTTC.